Detailed here is one TCR beta chain. As yet, its antigen is unknown. The data were obtained in a study of shared clonotypes between healthy human individuals. V lost 6 bases and J lost 0, with 32 bases in between. Germline CDR1 reads MGHRA; CDR2 reads YSYEKL. This CDR3 has 22 amino acids. Generated by immunoSEQ multiplex PCR, the TCRdb table keeps only in-frame clones and is missing some. In the table there are approximately 530,000 clones, less than 96% of which are singletons. The study, taken as a whole, reports: With few donors, the genetic and exposure-history diversity represented was limited.

In the CD4+ fraction, cells were divided into CD45RA+ naive and CD45RA-negative memory subsets. The material sequenced was naive CD4+ T cells sorted from blood. Subset reported: CD45RA+ positively selected. The V call is TRBV4-1, the J call TRBJ1-4; maybe TRBD1 (6 bases). The sequence was collected from a woman aged 30 to 39 in good health. The CDR3 DNA follows: TGCGCCAGCAGGCGACGAACCTGGACAGCTCCTATTAGCAGCGCAACTAATGAAAAACTGTTTTTT. Translation: CASRRRTWTAPISSATNEKLFF.